The rows below give T cell receptor delta chains drawn from one sample of a study of gamma-delta chains in newborns, infants, children. TCRdb re-called the reads via CATT. The table shows 4,500 or so delta-chain clones, with about 3.5% occurring only once. The sequencing input was blood. The receptors were sampled from a child who was a newborn, infant or young child, either healthy, febrile or measles-vaccinated (not recorded which). The CDR3 runs from the conserved cysteine through the conserved F or W. A D gene is named only where the DNA matches it firmly. Not all rows give a size; the values are once, few, many and, for expanded clones, a class.

clone_size j_call v_call d_call cdr3_nt cdr3_aa
medium-sized TRDJ3 TRDV2 TRDD3 TGTGCCTGTGACACCGGGGGATACTGGGACACCCGACAGATGTTTTTC CACDTGGYWDTRQMFF
- TRDJ1 TRDV1 - TGTGCTCTTGGGGAACTGGGGGCCGCCCCGTACACCGATAAACTCATCTTT CALGELGAAPYTDKLIF
- TRDJ3 TRDV2 TRDD3 TGTGCCTGTGACAAAGTGCTGGGGGATACCGCCTGGGACACCCGACAGATGTTTTTC CACDKVLGDTAWDTRQMFF
few TRDJ1 TRDV1 TRDD3 TGTGCTCTTGGGGTTAACAGGGCCCTACTGGGGGCTTACAACACCGATAAACTCATCTTT CALGVNRALLGAYNTDKLIF
few TRDJ1 TRDV1 TRDD3 TGTGCTCTTGACGACATTCCTACTCTGGGGGATACGGGTAAACTCATCTTT CALDDIPTLGDTGKLIF
- TRDJ3 TRDV2 TRDD3 TGTGCCTGTGACTTGATGGGGGACCTGAAATCCTGGGACACCCGACAGATGTTTTTC CACDLMGDLKSWDTRQMFF
few TRDJ2 TRDV1 TRDD3 TGTGCTCTTGGGTCCACGCCTTCTTCTCCCGTACTGGGGGCCGTCGTTTTGACAGCACAACTCTTCTTT CALGSTPSSPVLGAVVLTAQLFF
medium-sized TRDJ3 TRDV2 TRDD3 TGTGCCTGTGACACGGGGGATACGCGCTCCTGGGACACCCGACAGATGTTTTTC CACDTGDTRSWDTRQMFF
few TRDJ3 TRDV2 TRDD3 TGTGCCTGTGACATACTGGGGGATACCTGGGGCACCCGACAGATGTTCTTC CACDILGDTWGTRQMFF
few TRDJ2 TRDV2 TRDD3 TGTGCCTGTGACAGCGTACTGGGGGATACGCGCCAATTGACAGCACACCTCTTCTTT CACDSVLGDTRQLTAHLFF
few TRDJ2 TRDV2 TRDD3 TGTGCCTGTGACGTACTGGGGGAGCCGACAGCACAACTCTTCTTC CACDVLGEPTAQLFF
medium-sized TRDJ3 TRDV2 TRDD3 TGTGCCTGTGACACCGGGGGATACGTTAAGAGCTCCTGGGACACCCGACAGATGTTTTTC CACDTGGYVKSSWDTRQMFF
few TRDJ1 TRDV3 TRDD3 TGTGCCTTTAGACTGGGGGACACCCCATACACCGATAAACTCATCTTT CAFRLGDTPYTDKLIF
- TRDJ1 TRDV1 TRDD3 TGTGCTCTTGGGGAAGGGTTTAGGCCCCCGGACTTACTGGGGGATACTTCCTACACCGATAAACTCATCTTT CALGEGFRPPDLLGDTSYTDKLIF
medium-sized TRDJ2 TRDV2 TRDD3 TGTGCCTGTGACACCGTGGGGGATCTGACAGCACAACTCTTCTTT CACDTVGDLTAQLFF
few TRDJ3 TRDV3 TRDD3 TGTGCCTTCGCGTACTGGGGGGGCTTGGGCTCCTGGGACACCCGACAGATGTTTTTC CAFAYWGGLGSWDTRQMFF
medium-sized TRDJ3 TRDV2 - TGTGCCTGTGACCCTATTACGGGATACTCCTGGGACACCCGACAGATGTTTTTC CACDPITGYSWDTRQMFF
- TRDJ3 TRDV2 TRDD3 TGTGCCTGTGACAGTACTGGGGACTCCTGGGACACCCGACAGATGTTTTTC CACDSTGDSWDTRQMFF
medium-sized TRDJ2 TRDV2 TRDD3 TGTGCCTGTGACCTACTGGGGGAGACAGCACAACTCTTCTTT CACDLLGETAQLFF
few TRDJ3 TRDV2 TRDD3 TGTGCCTGTGACTCTGTACTGGGGGATCCCCTCTCCTGGGACACCCGACAGATGTTTTTC CACDSVLGDPLSWDTRQMFF
few TRDJ3 TRDV2 - TGTGCCTGTGACACCGCTGGTGGTCCCTGGGACACCCGACAGATGTTTTTC CACDTAGGPWDTRQMFF
- TRDJ3 TRDV2 TRDD3 TGTGCCTGTGACATACTGGGGGCCAGCTCCTGGGACACCCGACAGATGTTTTTC CACDILGASSWDTRQMFF
- TRDJ3 TRDV2 - TGTGCCGGTGACACCGTGGGAGGAGCCCGGGACACCCGACAGATGTTTTTC CAGDTVGGARDTRQMFF
- TRDJ3 TRDV2 - TGTGCCTGTGACGTACTGGGGGACACCCGACAGATGTTTTTC CACDVLGDTRQMFF
few TRDJ3 TRDV2 TRDD3 TGTGCCTGTGACGGGCTACTGGGGGATACCGGCTGGGACACCCGACAGATGTTTTTC CACDGLLGDTGWDTRQMFF
- TRDJ3 TRDV2 TRDD3 TGTGCCTGTGACACCGGAAACTGGGGGATACACTCCTGGGACACCCGACAGATGTTTTTC CACDTGNWGIHSWDTRQMFF
- TRDJ1 TRDV2 - TGTGCCTGTGACACCCTCGGCGGCGATAAACTCATCTTT CACDTLGGDKLIF
- TRDJ2 TRAV29/DV5 TRDD3 TGTGCAGCAAGCTGGGGGATACGGGGAGCACAACTCTTCTTT CAASWGIRGAQLFF
few TRDJ1 TRDV1 TRDD3 TGTGCTCTTGGGGAACTCTCCCTCGTTAGTGGGGGAATGGGGTACACCGATAAACTCATCTTT CALGELSLVSGGMGYTDKLIF
- TRDJ1 TRDV1 TRDD3 TGTGCTCTTGGGGATAAGACAACTGGGGGATTGGGGGGCGATAAACTCATCTTT CALGDKTTGGLGGDKLIF
few TRDJ1 TRDV2 TRDD3 TGTGCCTGTGACACCTGGGGGATACAGGATAAACTCATCTTT CACDTWGIQDKLIF
- TRDJ2 TRDV2 TRDD3 TGTGCCTGTGACCCCCTACTGGGGGATACAAATTTGACAGCACAACTCTTCTTT CACDPLLGDTNLTAQLFF
few TRDJ3 TRDV2 TRDD3 TGTGCCTGTGACCCCGGCTGGGGGAATATCTCCTGGGACACCCGACAGATGTTTTTC CACDPGWGNISWDTRQMFF
- TRDJ1 TRDV3 - TGTGCCTTTAATACCATGGTCGGGGGGTACAACACCGATAAACTCATCTTT CAFNTMVGGYNTDKLIF
few TRDJ3 TRDV2 TRDD3 TGTGCCTGTGACACCGCTGGGGGATACTCCTCCTGGGACACCCGACAGATGTTTTTC CACDTAGGYSSWDTRQMFF
- TRDJ1 TRDV1 - TGTGCTCTTGGGGAACTCACGTCGCTGCTTGGATACACCGATAAACTCATCTTT CALGELTSLLGYTDKLIF
- TRDJ3 TRDV2 - TGTGCCTGTGACACCGTTTACTCGGGGACCTCCTGGGACACCCGACAGATGTTTTTC CACDTVYSGTSWDTRQMFF
- TRDJ1 TRDV1 TRDD3 TGTGCTCTTGGGGAACGGCCCTACGGGGGTACTGGGGGACTATACACCGATAAACTCATCTTT CALGERPYGGTGGLYTDKLIF
few TRDJ3 TRDV2 - TGTGCCTGTGACACCGTCTGGGGAAGCTCCCGGGACACCCGACAGATGTTTTTC CACDTVWGSSRDTRQMFF
- TRDJ3 TRDV2 - TGTGCCTGTGACTCCCTCCGATACTGGAGCTCCTGGGACACCCGACAGATGTTTTTC CACDSLRYWSSWDTRQMFF
few TRDJ1 TRAV29/DV5 TRDD3 TGTGCAGCAAGCGGGCCTTCCTCGTCTCACTGGGGGAAAAAACCGTACACCGATAAACTCATCTTT CAASGPSSSHWGKKPYTDKLIF
- TRDJ1 TRDV1 TRDD3 TGTGCTCTTGGGGAACTCTTGCTGGGGATACGCGGGGAAGAGTACACCGATAAACTCATCTTT CALGELLLGIRGEEYTDKLIF
few TRDJ1 TRDV2 - TGTGCCTGTGACACGAGGAAAGAGGGATACACCGATAAACTCATCTTT CACDTRKEGYTDKLIF
- TRDJ1 TRDV2 TRDD3 TGTGCCTGTGACACCGATGGGGAACTGGGGGAAAAGTACACCGATAAACTCATCTTT CACDTDGELGEKYTDKLIF
- TRDJ1 TRDV2 TRDD3 TGTGCCAGTGACACCGTACTGGGGGATACGTACACCGATAAACTCATCTTT CASDTVLGDTYTDKLIF
few TRDJ3 TRDV2 TRDD3 TGTGCCTGTGACATCGTACTGGGGGATACGCGATACCGCTCCTGGGACACCCGACAGATGTTTTTC CACDIVLGDTRYRSWDTRQMFF
- TRDJ3 TRDV2 TRDD3 TGTGCCTGTGACACGGTACTGGGGGATACGCGTTGGTGGGACACCCGACAGGTGTTTTTC CACDTVLGDTRWWDTRQVFF
- TRDJ3 TRDV2 TRDD3 TGTGCCTGCGACACCGTTGGGGGATACCCCTGGGACACCCGACAGATGTTTTTC CACDTVGGYPWDTRQMFF
medium-sized TRDJ3 TRDV2 TRDD3 TGTGCCTGTGACACCGCTGGGGGGCCCAGCTCCTGGGACACCCGACAGATGTTTTTC CACDTAGGPSSWDTRQMFF
few TRDJ1 TRDV1 TRDD2 TGTGCTCTTGGGGAACTAGTCGTCTTCCTACAGGTCTGGTACACCGATAAACTCATCTTT CALGELVVFLQVWYTDKLIF
few TRDJ3 TRDV2 TRDD3 TGTGCCTGTGACACGTTGGGGGAGAGCTCCTGGGACACCCGACAGATGTTTTTC CACDTLGESSWDTRQMFF
few TRDJ4 TRDV1 - TGTGCTCTTGGGGAACTATTACCGTACCCCACCGCCAGACCCCTGATCTTT CALGELLPYPTARPLIF
few TRDJ3 TRDV2 TRDD3 TGTGCCTGTGACACGGTGGGATACTCCTGGGACACCCGGCAGATGTTTTTC CACDTVGYSWDTRQMFF
- TRDJ3 TRDV2 TRDD3 TGTGCCTGTGACCCTTGGGTGGGGGATACGCGCTCCTGGGACACCCGACAGATGTTTTTC CACDPWVGDTRSWDTRQMFF
- TRDJ3 TRDV2 TRDD3 TGTGCCTGTGACCCTGTACTGGGGGATACGTCCAGCTCCTGGGACACCCGACAGATGTTTTTC CACDPVLGDTSSSWDTRQMFF